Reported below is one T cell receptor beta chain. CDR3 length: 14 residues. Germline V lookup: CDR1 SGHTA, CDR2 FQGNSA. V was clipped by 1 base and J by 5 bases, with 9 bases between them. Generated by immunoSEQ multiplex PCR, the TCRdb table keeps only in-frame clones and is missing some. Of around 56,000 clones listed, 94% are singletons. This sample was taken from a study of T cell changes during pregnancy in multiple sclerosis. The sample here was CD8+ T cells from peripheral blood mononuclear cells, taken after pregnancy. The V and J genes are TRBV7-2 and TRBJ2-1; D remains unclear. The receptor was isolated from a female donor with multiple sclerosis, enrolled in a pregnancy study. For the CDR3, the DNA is TGTGCCAGCAGCTTAGTGAGTAAAGACAATGAGCAGTTCTTC. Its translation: CASSLVSKDNEQFF.